One sample yielded the 7 T cell receptor beta chains listed below, sequenced in a study of cytomegalovirus exposure and HLA in healthy donors. This PCR relied on a set of 60 Vbeta primers and 13 Jbeta primers. Libraries were prepared by immunoSEQ multiplex PCR; TCRdb keeps only in-frame clonotypes and omits some of them. The sample holds 100,000 to 150,000 clones, about 70% seen once. The sequenced sample consisted of PBMCs. These TCRs come from a woman in her sixties in good health and CMV-seropositive.

This clone turned up a few times. This rearrangement joins TRBV5-4 to TRBJ1-4, with a possible D match to TRBD1 (6 bases). The germline CDR1 and CDR2 sequences are SGHNT and YYREEE (reference sequence). The CDR3 has 14 amino acids. V was clipped by 2 bases and J by 4 bases, with 9 bases between them. DNA of the CDR3: TGTGCCAGCAGCTTTGGCAGGGGTAATGAAAAACTGTTTTTT. It yields the protein CASSFGRGNEKLFF. The full variable domain, completed using reference TRBV5-4 and TRBJ1-4, is ETGVTQSPTHLIKTRGQQVTLRCSSQSGHNTVSWYQQALGQGPQFIFQYYREEENGRGNFPPRFSGLQFPNYSSELNVNALELDDSALYLCASSFGRGNEKLFFGSGTQLSVL.

The chain employs TRBV7-3 and TRBJ2-2, with D tentatively TRBD1 (5 bases). Germline-derived CDR1 and CDR2 are SGHTA and FQGTGA. The CDR3 length is 14 residues. V lost 5 bases, J lost 2 bases, and 9 bases lay in between. The CDR3 DNA sequence: TGTGCCAGCAGCCAGGGTCCTAACACCGGGGAGCTGTTTTTT. This codes for CASSQGPNTGELFF.

The gene calls are TRBV7-3 and TRBJ2-1; a possible D gene is TRBD1 (5 bases). This CDR3 spans 15 amino acids. Germline loops: CDR1 SGHTA, CDR2 FQGTGA. V was trimmed by 2 bases and J by 2 bases, leaving 10 bases between them. The CDR3 DNA reads TGTGCCAGCAGCTTATCACCAGGGCCCTACAATGAGCAGTTCTTC. Its translation: CASSLSPGPYNEQFF.

The chain carries TRBV11-2 and TRBJ2-3, with 8 bases that match TRBD1. V was pared by 5 bases and J by 3 bases, with 7 bases of the junction left unmatched. From germline, CDR1 is SGHAT and CDR2 FQNNGV. There are 15 residues in the CDR3. CDR3 nucleotide sequence: TGTGCCAGCAGCCCGACAGGGGTAAAAACAGATACGCAGTATTTT. As protein: CASSPTGVKTDTQYF.

The chain employs TRBV28 and TRBJ1-1, with TRBD1 matching over 8 bases. Germline V lookup: CDR1 MDHEN, CDR2 SYDVKM. After removal of 8 bases from V and 0 bases from J, the junction contained 17 bases not matched to a gene. The CDR3 sequence is 18 residues long. The CDR3 sequence is CASVSYPAQTGVNTEAFF. CDR3 nucleotide sequence: TGTGCCAGCGTATCTTATCCGGCCCAGACAGGGGTGAACACTGAAGCTTTCTTT.

This chain uses TRBV10-3 with TRBJ1-5; possibly TRBD1 for D (5 bases). CDR3 size: 14 residues. The germline V gene has CDR1 ENHRY and CDR2 SYGVKD. The V gene lost 7 bases and the J gene lost 5 bases, with 15 bases spanning the gap. CDR3 protein: CAINSEGHDQPQHF. Here the CDR3 DNA reads TGTGCCATCAACTCAGAAGGACACGATCAGCCCCAGCATTTT.

The chain joins TRBV10-3 to TRBJ2-2; possibly TRBD2 for D (7 bases). CDR3 length: 16 amino acids. Germline CDR1 and CDR2: ENHRY and SYGVKD. Trimming cost V 10 bases and J 2 bases, with 20 bases left between them. The CDR3 bases are TGTGCCACCCTATGGGCCGCGGGGGCAAACACCGGGGAGCTGTTTTTT. It encodes CATLWAAGANTGELFF.